This T cell receptor (beta chain) was sequenced in a study of blood T cell repertoires in COVID-19. Clones were read by immunoSEQ multiplex PCR, and TCRdb kept only the in-frame ones, dropping some. Among about 250,000 clones listed, 70% to 90% were seen once. This CDR3 has 17 residues. The rearrangement joins TRBV1 to TRBJ2-2; TRBD1, as called in the table, went unchecked against the DNA. TRBV1 is an annotated pseudogene. The sequencing input was peripheral blood. This receptor was taken from a human donor with COVID-19, enrolled during active disease. The donor label of this sample is uncertain. CDR3 region: CTSSQDPNRGKTGELFF. DNA of the CDR3: TGCACCAGCAGCCAAGATCCGAACAGGGGTAAAACCGGGGAGCTGTTTTTT.